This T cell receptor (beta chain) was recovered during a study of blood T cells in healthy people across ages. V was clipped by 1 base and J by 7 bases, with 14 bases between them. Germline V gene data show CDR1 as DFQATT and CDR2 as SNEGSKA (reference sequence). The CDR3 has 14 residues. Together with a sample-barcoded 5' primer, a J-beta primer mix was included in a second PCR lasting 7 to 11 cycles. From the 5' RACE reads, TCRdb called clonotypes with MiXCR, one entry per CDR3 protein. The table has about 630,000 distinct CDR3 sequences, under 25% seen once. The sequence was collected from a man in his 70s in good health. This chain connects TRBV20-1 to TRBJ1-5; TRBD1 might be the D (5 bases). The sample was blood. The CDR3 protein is CSARASQGGQPQHF. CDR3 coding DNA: TGCAGTGCTAGAGCGTCCCAGGGTGGACAGCCCCAGCATTTT.